The 15 T cell receptor beta chains below were found in one sample sequenced in a study of CD8+ T cells in alopecia areata. Following extraction, RNA underwent reverse transcription to cDNA, which served as the sequencing template. Libraries were prepared by immunoSEQ multiplex PCR; TCRdb keeps only in-frame clonotypes and omits some of them. The repertoire holds approximately 150,000 clones, about 90% seen once, with roughly 16% in the top ten. The sequenced sample was CD8+ T cells sorted from blood, obtained at week 0. The receptors come from a human donor with alopecia areata.

The J gene is TRBJ2-1, the V gene TRBV9; TRBD2 might be the D (6 bases). The germline V gene encodes CDR1 SGDLS and CDR2 YYNGEE. V lost 3 bases to trimming and J lost 2 bases, with 15 bases between them. The CDR3 has 16 amino acids. CDR3 in amino acids: CASSGPGGGTYNEQFF. The CDR3 DNA is TGTGCCAGCAGCGGCCCCGGGGGTGGGACCTACAATGAGCAGTTCTTC. Variable domain in full (rest from reference TRBV9 and TRBJ2-1): DSGVTQTPKHLITATGQRVTLRCSPRSGDLSVYWYQQSLDQGLQFLIQYYNGEERAKGNILERFSAQQFPDLHSELNLSSLELGDSALYFCASSGPGGGTYNEQFFGPGTRLTVL.

The CDR3 reads CASSSLLAGASNEQFF. The CDR3 DNA reads as TGTGCCAGCAGCTCGCTACTAGCGGGAGCTTCCAATGAGCAGTTCTTC. V gene TRBV5-6 combines with J gene TRBJ2-1; TRBD2 agrees at 11 bases. The CDR3 is 16 amino acids. The germline gives CDR1 SGHDT, CDR2 YYEEEE. V was pared by 3 bases and J by 6 bases, with 8 bases of the junction left unmatched.

The CDR3 DNA reads TGTGCCTGGGGCCACCCCACCGGGGAGCTGTTTTTT. It translates to CAWGHPTGELFF. The chain joins TRBV30 to TRBJ2-2, with D unclear. Trimming took 5 bases from V and 4 from J, leaving 8 bases between them. This CDR3 comprises 12 residues. Germline CDR1 GTSNPN, CDR2 SVGIG (reference sequence).

The J gene is TRBJ1-2, the V gene TRBV30; D not resolved. The CDR3 has 15 amino acids. The V end lost 0 bases, the J end lost 4 bases, and 15 bases lay between the germline ends. Germline CDR1 reads GTSNPN; CDR2 reads SVGIG (reference sequence). The CDR3 DNA is TGTGCCTGGAGTGTATTAATGGAACAGACCTATGGCTACACCTTC. Amino acids: CAWSVLMEQTYGYTF.

This clone was seen more than once but under ten times. The chain is built from TRBV29-1 and TRBJ2-7; 16 bases are a match to TRBD2. The V gene's germline CDR1 is SQVTM and CDR2 ANQGSEA. V was pared by 6 bases and J by 0 bases, with 14 bases of the junction left unmatched. This CDR3 is built from 19 residues. The CDR3 sequence: CSVQPGRGLAGGSSYEQYF. In DNA form, the CDR3 reads TGCAGCGTCCAGCCGGGTAGGGGACTAGCGGGGGGGAGCTCCTACGAGCAGTACTTC.

This sequence joins TRBV27 and TRBJ2-2; tentatively, D is TRBD1 or TRBD2 (5 bases each). The length of the CDR3 is 12 residues. In germline, CDR1 is MNHEY, CDR2 SMNVEV (reference sequence). The V gene lost 8 bases and the J gene lost 3 bases, with 7 bases spanning the gap. CDR3 DNA sequence: TGTGCCAGCCTGGGGGACACCGGGGAGCTGTTTTTT. This codes for CASLGDTGELFF.

The chain combines TRBV29-1 with TRBJ2-2; 11 nucleotides align to TRBD1. Germline V lookup: CDR1 SQVTM, CDR2 ANQGSEA. The CDR3 totals 16 residues. The trim removed 1 base at V and 6 bases at J, leaving 7 bases unmatched. The CDR3 region is CSVEAADRGRAGELFF. CDR3 nucleotides: TGCAGCGTTGAAGCAGCGGACAGGGGGCGGGCCGGGGAGCTGTTTTTT.

The chain joins TRBV29-1 to TRBJ2-1; D is unresolved. V shed 0 bases and J shed 3 bases, with 9 bases lying between them. The CDR3 has 14 residues. Germline CDR1 is SQVTM and CDR2 is ANQGSEA. DNA for the CDR3: TGCAGCGTTGAAGATCGTGGTCACTACAATGAGCAGTTCTTC. Residues: CSVEDRGHYNEQFF.

This clone has a single count. The chain is built from TRBV27 and TRBJ2-1; the D call may be TRBD1 or TRBD2 (5 bases each). Germline V gives CDR1 MNHEY, CDR2 SMNVEV (reference sequence). The V gene lost 2 bases and the J gene lost 7 bases, with 27 bases spanning the gap. CDR3 length: 19 residues. The CDR3 is CASSLGAGPGAPGDNEQFF. CDR3 sequence (DNA): TGTGCCAGCAGTTTAGGGGCAGGTCCCGGGGCCCCTGGGGATAATGAGCAGTTCTTC.

V usage is TRBV30 and J usage is TRBJ1-5; 7 nucleotides match TRBD1. After removal of 1 base from V and 2 bases from J, the junction contained 2 bases not matched to a gene. Germline CDR1 reads GTSNPN; CDR2 reads SVGIG (reference sequence). The CDR3 loop spans 14 amino acids. DNA of the CDR3: TGTGCCTGGAGTGCCGGGACAGGCAATCAGCCCCAGCATTTT. Translation gives CAWSAGTGNQPQHF.

To note about this clone: The identical CDR3 is also encoded by other nucleotide sequences in the sample. The rearrangement joins TRBV27 to TRBJ1-1; D remains unclear. Trimming cost V 2 bases and J 2 bases, with 6 bases left between them. The CDR3 is 13 amino acids. CDR1 MNHEY and CDR2 SMNVEV come from the germline V gene (reference sequence). The CDR3 region is CASSLNGNTEAFF. In DNA, the CDR3 is TGTGCCAGCAGTTTAAACGGCAACACTGAAGCTTTCTTT.

This rearrangement joins TRBV4-1 to TRBJ2-5, with D maybe TRBD2 (6 bases). The J call is doubtful: the DNA matches TRBJ2-7 better. This CDR3 contains 14 residues. Germline CDR1 and CDR2: MGHRA and YSYEKL. DNA for the CDR3: TGCGCCAGCAGCCAAGAACTAGCCCTATACGAGCAGTACTTC. It yields the protein CASSQELALYEQYF.

This rearrangement joins TRBV4-1 to TRBJ2-7, with 7 bases matching TRBD1. Germline V gene sequence: CDR1 MGHRA, CDR2 YSYEKL. Unmatched junction bases numbered 4, after V lost 0 bases and J lost 2 bases. This CDR3 spans 15 amino acids. The CDR3 protein is CASSQEEGAAYEQYF. Here the CDR3 DNA reads TGCGCCAGCAGCCAAGAAGAGGGGGCGGCCTACGAGCAGTACTTC.

The chain carries TRBV27 and TRBJ2-7; D unresolved. V lost 3 bases, J lost 3 bases, and 9 bases lay in between. Germline lookup yields CDR1 MNHEY and CDR2 SMNVEV (reference sequence). The CDR3 runs to 13 residues. The CDR3 loop reads CASSFGTLYEQYF. CDR3 nucleotide sequence: TGTGCCAGCAGTTTCGGTACCCTCTACGAGCAGTACTTC.

This clone was seen once. J is TRBJ2-7 and V is TRBV29-1; 7 bases map to TRBD1. This CDR3 is built from 14 residues. Germline CDR1 is SQVTM and CDR2 is ANQGSEA. Germline trimming cut 3 bases from V and 3 bases from J; bases unmatched to any gene: 8. The DNA for the CDR3 is TGCAGCGTTGAGGCCCGGGACAGTAACTACGAGCAGTACTTC. It is translated as CSVEARDSNYEQYF.